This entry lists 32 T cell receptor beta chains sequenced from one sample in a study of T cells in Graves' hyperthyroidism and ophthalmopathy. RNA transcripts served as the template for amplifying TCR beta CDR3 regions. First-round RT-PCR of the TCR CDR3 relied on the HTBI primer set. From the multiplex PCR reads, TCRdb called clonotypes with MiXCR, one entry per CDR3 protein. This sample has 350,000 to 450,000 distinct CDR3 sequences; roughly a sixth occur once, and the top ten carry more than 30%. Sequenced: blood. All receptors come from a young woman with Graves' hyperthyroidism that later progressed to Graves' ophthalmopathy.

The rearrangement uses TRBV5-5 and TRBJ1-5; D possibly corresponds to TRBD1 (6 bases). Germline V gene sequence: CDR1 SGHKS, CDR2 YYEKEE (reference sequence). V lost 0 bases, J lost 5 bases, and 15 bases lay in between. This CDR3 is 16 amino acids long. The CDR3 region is CASSLDRVGKYQPQHF. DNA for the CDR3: TGTGCCAGCAGCTTGGACAGGGTAGGCAAATATCAGCCCCAGCATTTT. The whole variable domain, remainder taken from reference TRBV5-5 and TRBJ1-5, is DAGVTQSPTHLIKTRGQQVTLRCSPISGHKSVSWYQQVLGQGPQFIFQYYEKEERGRGNFPDRFSARQFPNYSSELNVNALLLGDSALYLCASSLDRVGKYQPQHFGDGTRLSIL.

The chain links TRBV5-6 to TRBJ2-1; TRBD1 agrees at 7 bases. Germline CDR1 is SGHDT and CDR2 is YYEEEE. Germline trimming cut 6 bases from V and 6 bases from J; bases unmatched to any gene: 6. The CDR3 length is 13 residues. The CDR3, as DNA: TGTGCCAGCAACCAGAGGGGGCCCAATGAGCAGTTCTTC. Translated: CASNQRGPNEQFF.

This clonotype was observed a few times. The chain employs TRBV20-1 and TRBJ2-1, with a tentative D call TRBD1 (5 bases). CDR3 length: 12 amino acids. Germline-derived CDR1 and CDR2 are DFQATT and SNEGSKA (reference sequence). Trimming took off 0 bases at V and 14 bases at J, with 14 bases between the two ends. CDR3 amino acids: CSARDQDKGKFF. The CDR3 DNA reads TGCAGTGCTAGAGATCAGGACAAAGGAAAGTTCTTC.

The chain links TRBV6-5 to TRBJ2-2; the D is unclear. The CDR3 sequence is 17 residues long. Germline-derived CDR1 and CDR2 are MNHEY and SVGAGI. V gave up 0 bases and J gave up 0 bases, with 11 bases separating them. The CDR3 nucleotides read TGTGCCAGCAGTTACTCGAATTCTGCGGCGAACACCGGGGAGCTGTTTTTT. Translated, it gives CASSYSNSAANTGELFF.

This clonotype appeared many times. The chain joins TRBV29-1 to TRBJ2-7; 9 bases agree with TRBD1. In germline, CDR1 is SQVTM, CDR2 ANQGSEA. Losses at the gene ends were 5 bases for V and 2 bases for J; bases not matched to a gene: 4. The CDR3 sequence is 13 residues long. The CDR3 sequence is CSVPGQGAYEQYF. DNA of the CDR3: TGCAGCGTTCCGGGACAGGGTGCCTACGAGCAGTACTTC.

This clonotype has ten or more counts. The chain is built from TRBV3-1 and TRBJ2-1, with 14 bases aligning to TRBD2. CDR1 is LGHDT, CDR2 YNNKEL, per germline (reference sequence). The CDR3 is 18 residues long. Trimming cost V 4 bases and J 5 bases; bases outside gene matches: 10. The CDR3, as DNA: TGTGCCAGCAGCCCAGATGGGACTAGCGGGAGTGTACACAATGAGCAGTTCTTC. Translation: CASSPDGTSGSVHNEQFF.

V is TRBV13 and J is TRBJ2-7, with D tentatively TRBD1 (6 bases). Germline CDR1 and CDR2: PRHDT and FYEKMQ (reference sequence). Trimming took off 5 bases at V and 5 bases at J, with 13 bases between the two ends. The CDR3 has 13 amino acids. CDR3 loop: CASSRNTGNEQYF. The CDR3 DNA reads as TGTGCCAGCAGCCGGAACACAGGGAACGAGCAGTACTTC.

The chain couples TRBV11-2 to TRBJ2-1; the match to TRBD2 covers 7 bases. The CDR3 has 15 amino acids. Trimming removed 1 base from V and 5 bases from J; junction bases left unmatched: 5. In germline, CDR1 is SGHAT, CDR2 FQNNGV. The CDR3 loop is CASSLGAGAHNEQFF. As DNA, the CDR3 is TGTGCCAGCAGCTTAGGTGCGGGAGCTCACAATGAGCAGTTCTTC.

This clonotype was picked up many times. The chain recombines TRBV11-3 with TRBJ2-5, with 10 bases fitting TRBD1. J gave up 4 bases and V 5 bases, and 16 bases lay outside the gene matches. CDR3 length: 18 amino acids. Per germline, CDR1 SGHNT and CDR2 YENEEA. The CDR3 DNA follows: TGTGCCAGCAGCCCGGGGACAGGGGATTGGAGACACGGAGAGACCCAGTACTTC. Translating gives CASSPGTGDWRHGETQYF.

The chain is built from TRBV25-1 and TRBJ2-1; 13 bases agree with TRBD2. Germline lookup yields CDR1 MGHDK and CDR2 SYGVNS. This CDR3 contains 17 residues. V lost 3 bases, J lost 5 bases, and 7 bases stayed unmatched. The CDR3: CASSDRTSGSRNNEQFF. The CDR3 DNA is TGTGCCAGCAGTGACCGGACTAGCGGGAGTAGAAACAATGAGCAGTTCTTC.

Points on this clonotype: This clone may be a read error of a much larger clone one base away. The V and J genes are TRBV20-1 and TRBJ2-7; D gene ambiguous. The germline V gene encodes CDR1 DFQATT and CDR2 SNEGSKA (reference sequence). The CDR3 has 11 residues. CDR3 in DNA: TGCAGTGCTCACCTGGAGTACGGGCAGTACTTC. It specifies CSAHLEYGQYF.

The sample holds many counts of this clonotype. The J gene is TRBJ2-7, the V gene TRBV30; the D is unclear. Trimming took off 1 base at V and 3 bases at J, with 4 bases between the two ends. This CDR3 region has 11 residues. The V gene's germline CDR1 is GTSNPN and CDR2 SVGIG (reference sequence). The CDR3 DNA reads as TGTGCCTGGAGTGAAGACTACGAGCAGTACTTC. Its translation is CAWSEDYEQYF. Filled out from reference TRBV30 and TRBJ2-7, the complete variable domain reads SQTIHQWPATLVQPVGSPLSLECTVEGTSNPNLYWYRQAAGRGLQLLFYSVGIGQISSEVPQNLSASRPQDRQFILSSKKLLLSDSGFYLCAWSEDYEQYFGPGTRLTVT.

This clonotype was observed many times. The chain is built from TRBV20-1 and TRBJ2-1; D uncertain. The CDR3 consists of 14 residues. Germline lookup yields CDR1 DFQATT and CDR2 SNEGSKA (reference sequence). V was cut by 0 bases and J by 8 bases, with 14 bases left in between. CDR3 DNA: TGCAGTGCTAGAGATCCGTATTTTTGGGATGAGCAGTTCTTC. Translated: CSARDPYFWDEQFF.

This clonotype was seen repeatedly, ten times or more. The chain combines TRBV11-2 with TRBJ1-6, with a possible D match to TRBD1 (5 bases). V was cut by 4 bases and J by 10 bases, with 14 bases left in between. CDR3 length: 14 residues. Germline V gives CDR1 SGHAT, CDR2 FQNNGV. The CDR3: CASSSWARESPLHF. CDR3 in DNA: TGTGCCAGCAGCTCCTGGGCCAGGGAGTCACCCCTCCACTTT. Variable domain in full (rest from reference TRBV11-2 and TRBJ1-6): EAGVAQSPRYKIIEKRQSVAFWCNPISGHATLYWYQQILGQGPKLLIQFQNNGVVDDSQLPKDRFSAERLKGVDSTLKIQPAKLEDSAVYLCASSSWARESPLHFGNGTRLTVT.

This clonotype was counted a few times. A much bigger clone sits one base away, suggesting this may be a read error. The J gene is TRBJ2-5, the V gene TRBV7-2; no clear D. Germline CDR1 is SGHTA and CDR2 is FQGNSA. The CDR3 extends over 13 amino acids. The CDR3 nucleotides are TGTGCCAGCAGCTTCCCCTCGACGGAGACCCGGTACTTC. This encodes CASSFPSTETRYF.

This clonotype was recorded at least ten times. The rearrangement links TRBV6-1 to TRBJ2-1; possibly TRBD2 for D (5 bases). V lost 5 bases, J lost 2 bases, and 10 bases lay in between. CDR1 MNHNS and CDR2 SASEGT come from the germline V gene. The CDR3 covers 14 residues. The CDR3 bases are TGTGCCAGCAGTAAGCGGTCACCCTACAATGAGCAGTTCTTC. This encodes CASSKRSPYNEQFF.

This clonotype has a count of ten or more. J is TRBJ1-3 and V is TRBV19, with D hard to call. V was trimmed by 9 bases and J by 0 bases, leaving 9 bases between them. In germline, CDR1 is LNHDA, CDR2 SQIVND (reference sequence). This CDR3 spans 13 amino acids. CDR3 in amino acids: CASGTISGNTIYF. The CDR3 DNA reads TGTGCCAGCGGTACGATCTCTGGAAACACCATATATTTT.

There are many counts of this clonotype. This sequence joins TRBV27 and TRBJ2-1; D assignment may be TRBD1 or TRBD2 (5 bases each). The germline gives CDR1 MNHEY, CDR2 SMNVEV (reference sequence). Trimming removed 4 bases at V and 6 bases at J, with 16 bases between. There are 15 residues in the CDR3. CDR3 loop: CASSSGTGWSNEQFF. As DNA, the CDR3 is TGTGCCAGCAGTTCCGGGACGGGTTGGTCCAATGAGCAGTTCTTC.

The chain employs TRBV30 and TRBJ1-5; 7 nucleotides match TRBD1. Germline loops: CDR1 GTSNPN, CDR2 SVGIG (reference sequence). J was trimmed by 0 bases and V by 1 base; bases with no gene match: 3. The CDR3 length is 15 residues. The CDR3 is CAWSEGATSNQPQHF. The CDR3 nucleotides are TGTGCCTGGAGTGAGGGGGCTACTAGCAATCAGCCCCAGCATTTT.

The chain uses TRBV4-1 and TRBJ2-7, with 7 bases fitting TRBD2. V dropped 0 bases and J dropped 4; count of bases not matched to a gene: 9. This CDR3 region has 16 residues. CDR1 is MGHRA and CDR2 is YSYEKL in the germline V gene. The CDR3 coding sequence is TGCGCCAGCAGCCAAGAAGTGGGCAGGGAGGGATACGAGCAGTACTTC. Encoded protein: CASSQEVGREGYEQYF.

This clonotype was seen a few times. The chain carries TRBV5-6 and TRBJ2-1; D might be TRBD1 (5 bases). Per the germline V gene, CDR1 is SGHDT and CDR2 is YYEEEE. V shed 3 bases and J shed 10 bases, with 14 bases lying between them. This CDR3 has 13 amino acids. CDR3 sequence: CASSSTDFDEQFF. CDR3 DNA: TGTGCCAGCAGCTCGACAGATTTTGACGAGCAGTTCTTC.

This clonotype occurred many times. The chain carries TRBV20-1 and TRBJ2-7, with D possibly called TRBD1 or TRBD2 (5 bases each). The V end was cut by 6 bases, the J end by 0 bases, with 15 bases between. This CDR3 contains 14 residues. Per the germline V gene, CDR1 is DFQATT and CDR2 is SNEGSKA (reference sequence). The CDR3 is CSAGRDPASYEQYF. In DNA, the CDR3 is TGCAGTGCAGGCCGGGACCCCGCCTCCTACGAGCAGTACTTC.

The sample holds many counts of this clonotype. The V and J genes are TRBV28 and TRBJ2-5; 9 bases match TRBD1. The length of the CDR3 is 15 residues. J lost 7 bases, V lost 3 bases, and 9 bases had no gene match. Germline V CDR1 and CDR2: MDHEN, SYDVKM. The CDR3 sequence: CASSFAGTGYGTQYF. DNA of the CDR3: TGTGCCAGCAGTTTTGCCGGGACAGGGTACGGGACCCAGTACTTC.

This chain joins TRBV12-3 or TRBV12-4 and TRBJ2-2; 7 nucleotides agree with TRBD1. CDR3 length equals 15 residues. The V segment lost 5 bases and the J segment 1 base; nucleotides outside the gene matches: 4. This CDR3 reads CASSDRDRNTGELFF. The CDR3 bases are TGTGCCAGCAGTGATCGGGACAGGAACACCGGGGAGCTGTTTTTT.

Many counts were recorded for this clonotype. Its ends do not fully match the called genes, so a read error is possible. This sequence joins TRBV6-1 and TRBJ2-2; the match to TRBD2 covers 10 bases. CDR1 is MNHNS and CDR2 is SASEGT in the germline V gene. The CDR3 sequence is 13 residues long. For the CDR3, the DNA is TGTGCCGGCAGCGGGAGGGACACCGGGGAGCTGTTTTTT. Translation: CAGSGRDTGELFF.

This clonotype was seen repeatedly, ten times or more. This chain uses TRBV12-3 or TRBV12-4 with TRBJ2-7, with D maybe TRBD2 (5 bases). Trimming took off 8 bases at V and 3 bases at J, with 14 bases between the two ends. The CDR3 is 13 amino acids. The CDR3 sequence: CASQSSSNYEQYF. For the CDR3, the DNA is TGTGCCAGCCAGTCTAGCAGCAACTACGAGCAGTACTTC.

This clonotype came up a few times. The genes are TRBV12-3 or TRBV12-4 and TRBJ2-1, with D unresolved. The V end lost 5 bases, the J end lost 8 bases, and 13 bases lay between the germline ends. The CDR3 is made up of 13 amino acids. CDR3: CASSPWTGHEQFF. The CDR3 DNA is TGTGCCAGCAGTCCGTGGACCGGGCATGAGCAGTTCTTC.

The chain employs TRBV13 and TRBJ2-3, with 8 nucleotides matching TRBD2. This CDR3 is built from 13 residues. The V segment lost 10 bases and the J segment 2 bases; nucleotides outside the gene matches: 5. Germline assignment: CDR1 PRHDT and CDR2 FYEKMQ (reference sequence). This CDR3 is CATTSGYTDTQYF. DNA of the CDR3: TGTGCCACTACTAGCGGATACACAGATACGCAGTATTTT.

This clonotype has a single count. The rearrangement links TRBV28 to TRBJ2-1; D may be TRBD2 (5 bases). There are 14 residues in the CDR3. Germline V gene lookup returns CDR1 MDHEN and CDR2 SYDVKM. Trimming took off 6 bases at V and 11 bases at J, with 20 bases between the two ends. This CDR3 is CASRAAGRESQQFF. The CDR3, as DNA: TGTGCCAGCAGGGCGGCCGGTCGGGAATCCCAGCAGTTCTTC.

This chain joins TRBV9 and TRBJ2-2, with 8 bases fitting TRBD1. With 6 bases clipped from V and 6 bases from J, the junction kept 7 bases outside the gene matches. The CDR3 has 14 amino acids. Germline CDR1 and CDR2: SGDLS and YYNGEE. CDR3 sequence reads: CASTGGENSGELFF. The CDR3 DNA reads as TGTGCCAGCACAGGGGGCGAGAATTCCGGGGAGCTGTTTTTT.

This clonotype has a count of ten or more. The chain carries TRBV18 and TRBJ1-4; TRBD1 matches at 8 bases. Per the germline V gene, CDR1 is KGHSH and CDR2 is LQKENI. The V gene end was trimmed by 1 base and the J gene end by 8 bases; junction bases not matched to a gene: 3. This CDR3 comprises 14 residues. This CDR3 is CASSPQGQAEKLFF. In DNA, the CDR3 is TGTGCCAGCTCACCACAGGGACAGGCGGAAAAACTGTTTTTT.

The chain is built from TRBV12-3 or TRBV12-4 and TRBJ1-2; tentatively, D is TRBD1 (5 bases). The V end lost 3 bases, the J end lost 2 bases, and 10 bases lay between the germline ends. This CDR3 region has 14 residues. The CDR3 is CASSFGADNYGYTF. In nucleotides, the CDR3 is TGTGCCAGCAGTTTTGGGGCAGACAACTATGGCTACACCTTC.